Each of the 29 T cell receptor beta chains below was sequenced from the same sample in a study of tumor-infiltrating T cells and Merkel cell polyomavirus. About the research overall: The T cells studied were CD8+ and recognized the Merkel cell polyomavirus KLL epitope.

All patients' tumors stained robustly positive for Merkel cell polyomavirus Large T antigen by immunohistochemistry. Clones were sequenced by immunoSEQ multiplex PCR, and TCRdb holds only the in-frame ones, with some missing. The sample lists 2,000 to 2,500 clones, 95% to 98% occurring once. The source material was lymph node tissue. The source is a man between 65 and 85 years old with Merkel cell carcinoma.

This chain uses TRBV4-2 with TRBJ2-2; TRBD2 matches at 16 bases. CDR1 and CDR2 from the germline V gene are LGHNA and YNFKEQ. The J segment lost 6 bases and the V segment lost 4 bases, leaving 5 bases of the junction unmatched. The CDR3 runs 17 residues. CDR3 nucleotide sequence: TGTGCCAGCAGCCCCTGGGGACTAGCGGGAGGGGCCGGGGAGCTGTTTTTT. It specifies CASSPWGLAGGAGELFF.

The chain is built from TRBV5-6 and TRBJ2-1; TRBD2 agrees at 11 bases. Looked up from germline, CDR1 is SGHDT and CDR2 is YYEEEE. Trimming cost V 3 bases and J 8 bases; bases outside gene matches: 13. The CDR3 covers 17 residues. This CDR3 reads CASSSVYSGRAGYEQFF. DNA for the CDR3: TGTGCCAGCAGCTCCGTATATAGCGGGAGGGCAGGATATGAGCAGTTCTTC.

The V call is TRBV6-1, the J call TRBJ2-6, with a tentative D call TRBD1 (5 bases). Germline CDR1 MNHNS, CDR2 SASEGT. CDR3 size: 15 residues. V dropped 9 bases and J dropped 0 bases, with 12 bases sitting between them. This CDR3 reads CASKPDSSGANVLTF. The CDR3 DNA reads TGTGCCAGTAAACCCGACAGCTCTGGGGCCAACGTCCTGACTTTC.

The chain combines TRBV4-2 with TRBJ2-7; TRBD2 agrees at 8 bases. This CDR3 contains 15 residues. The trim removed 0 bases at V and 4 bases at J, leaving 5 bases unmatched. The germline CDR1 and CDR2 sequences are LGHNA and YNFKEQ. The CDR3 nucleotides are TGTGCCAGCAGCCAAGATATAGCGGGAAATTACGAGCAGTACTTC. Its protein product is CASSQDIAGNYEQYF.

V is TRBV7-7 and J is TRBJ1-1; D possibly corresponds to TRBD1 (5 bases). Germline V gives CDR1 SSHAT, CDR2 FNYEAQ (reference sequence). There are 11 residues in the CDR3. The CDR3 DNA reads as TGTGCTAGGCTTGGGGGGACTGAAGCTTTCTTT. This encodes CARLGGTEAFF. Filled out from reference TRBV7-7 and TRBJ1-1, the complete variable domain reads GAGVSQSPRYKVTKRGQDVTLRCDPISSHATLYWYQQALGQGPEFLTYFNYEAQPDKSGLPSDRFSAERPEGSISTLTIQRTEQRDSAMYRCARLGGTEAFFGQGTRLTVV.

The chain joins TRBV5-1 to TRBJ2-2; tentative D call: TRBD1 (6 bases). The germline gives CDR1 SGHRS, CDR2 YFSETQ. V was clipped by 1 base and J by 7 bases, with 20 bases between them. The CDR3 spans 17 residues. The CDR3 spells CASSLQIGRGISGELFF. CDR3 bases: TGCGCCAGCAGCTTGCAGATCGGCAGGGGTATCAGCGGGGAGCTGTTTTTT.

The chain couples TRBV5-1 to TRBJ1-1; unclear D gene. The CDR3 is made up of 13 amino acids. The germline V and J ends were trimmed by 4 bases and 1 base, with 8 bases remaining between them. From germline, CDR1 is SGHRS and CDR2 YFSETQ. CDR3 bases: TGCGCCAGCAGCCTTCAGTCGAACACTGAAGCTTTCTTT. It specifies CASSLQSNTEAFF.

This CDR3 is CASSQETSGNTIYF. The CDR3, as DNA: TGCGCCAGCAGCCAAGAAACATCTGGAAACACCATATATTTT. This chain uses TRBV4-1 with TRBJ1-3; D uncertain. V was shortened by 0 bases and J by 1 base, with 4 bases between the two germline ends. The CDR3 is made up of 14 amino acids. Germline loops: CDR1 MGHRA, CDR2 YSYEKL.

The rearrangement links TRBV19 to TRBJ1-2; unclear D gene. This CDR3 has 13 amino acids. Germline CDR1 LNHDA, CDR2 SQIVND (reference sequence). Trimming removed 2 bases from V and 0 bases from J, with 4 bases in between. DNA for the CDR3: TGTGCCAGTAGTATACGTACTAACTATGGCTACACCTTC. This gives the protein CASSIRTNYGYTF.

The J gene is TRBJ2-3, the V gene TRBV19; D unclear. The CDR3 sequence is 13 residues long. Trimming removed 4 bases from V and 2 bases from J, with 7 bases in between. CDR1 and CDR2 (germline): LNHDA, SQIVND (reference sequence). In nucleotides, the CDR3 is TGTGCCAGTAGTACCCAGAACACAGATACGCAGTATTTT. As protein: CASSTQNTDTQYF.

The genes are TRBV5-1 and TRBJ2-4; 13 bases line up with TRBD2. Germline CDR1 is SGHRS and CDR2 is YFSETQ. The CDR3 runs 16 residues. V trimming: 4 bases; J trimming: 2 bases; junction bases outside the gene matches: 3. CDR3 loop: CASSLGLAGTKNIQYF. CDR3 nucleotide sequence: TGCGCCAGCAGCCTGGGACTAGCGGGAACCAAAAACATTCAGTACTTC.

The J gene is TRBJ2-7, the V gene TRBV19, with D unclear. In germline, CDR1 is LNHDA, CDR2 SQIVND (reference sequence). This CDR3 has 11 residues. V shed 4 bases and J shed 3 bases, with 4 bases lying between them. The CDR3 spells CASSTGYEQYF. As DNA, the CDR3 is TGTGCCAGTAGTACCGGCTACGAGCAGTACTTC.

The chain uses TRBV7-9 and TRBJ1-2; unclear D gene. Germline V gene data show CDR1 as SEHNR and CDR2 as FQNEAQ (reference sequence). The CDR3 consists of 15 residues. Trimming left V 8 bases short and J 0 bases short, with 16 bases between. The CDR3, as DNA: TGTGCCAGCGGCGACCGCCAACTAGCTAACTATGGCTACACCTTC. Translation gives CASGDRQLANYGYTF. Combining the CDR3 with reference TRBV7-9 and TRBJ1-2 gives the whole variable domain DTGVSQNPRHKITKRGQNVTFRCDPISEHNRLYWYRQTLGQGPEFLTYFQNEAQLEKSRLLSDRFSAERPKGSFSTLEIQRTEQGDSAMYLCASGDRQLANYGYTFGSGTRLTVV.

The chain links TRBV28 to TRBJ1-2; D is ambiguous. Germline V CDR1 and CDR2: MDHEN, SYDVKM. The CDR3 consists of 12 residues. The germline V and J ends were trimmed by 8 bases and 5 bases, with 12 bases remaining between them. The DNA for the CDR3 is TGTGCCAGCGGGAGGGTGGAATATGGCTACACCTTC. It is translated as CASGRVEYGYTF.

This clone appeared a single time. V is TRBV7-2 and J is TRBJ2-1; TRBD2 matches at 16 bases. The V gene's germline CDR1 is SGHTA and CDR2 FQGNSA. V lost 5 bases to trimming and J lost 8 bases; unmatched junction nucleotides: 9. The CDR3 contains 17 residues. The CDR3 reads CASSPGTSGRGMDEQFF. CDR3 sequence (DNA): TGTGCCAGCAGCCCCGGGACTAGCGGGAGGGGTATGGATGAGCAGTTCTTC.

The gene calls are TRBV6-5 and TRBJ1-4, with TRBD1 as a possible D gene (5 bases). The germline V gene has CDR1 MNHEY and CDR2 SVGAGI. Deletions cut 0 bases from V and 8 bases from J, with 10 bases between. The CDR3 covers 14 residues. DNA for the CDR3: TGTGCCAGCAGTTACTCGACTAGGGGCGAAAAACTGTTTTTT. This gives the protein CASSYSTRGEKLFF.

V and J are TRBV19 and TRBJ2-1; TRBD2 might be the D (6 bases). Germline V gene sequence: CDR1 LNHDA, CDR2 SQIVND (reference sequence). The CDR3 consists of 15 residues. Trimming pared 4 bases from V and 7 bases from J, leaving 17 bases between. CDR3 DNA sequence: TGTGCCAGTAGTACATACCTAGCGAACGGAAATGAGCAGTTCTTC. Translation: CASSTYLANGNEQFF.

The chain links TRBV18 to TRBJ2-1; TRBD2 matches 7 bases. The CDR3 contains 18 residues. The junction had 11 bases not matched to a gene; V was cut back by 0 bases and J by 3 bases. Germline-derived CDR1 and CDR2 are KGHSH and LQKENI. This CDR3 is CASSPPLVGTTLYNEQFF. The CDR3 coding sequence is TGTGCCAGCTCACCACCTTTAGTCGGGACTACTCTCTACAATGAGCAGTTCTTC.

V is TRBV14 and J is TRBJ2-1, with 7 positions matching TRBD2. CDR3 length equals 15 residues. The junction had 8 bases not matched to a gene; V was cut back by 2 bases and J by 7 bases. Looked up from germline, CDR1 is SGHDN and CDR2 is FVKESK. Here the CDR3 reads CASSQNTGTTNEQFF. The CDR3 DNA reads TGTGCCAGCAGCCAAAATACCGGGACTACTAATGAGCAGTTCTTC.

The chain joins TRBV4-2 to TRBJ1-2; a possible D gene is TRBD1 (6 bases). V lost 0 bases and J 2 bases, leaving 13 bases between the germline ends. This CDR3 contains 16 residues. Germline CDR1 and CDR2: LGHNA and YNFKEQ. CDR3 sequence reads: CASSQDVGAGNYGYTF. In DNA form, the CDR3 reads TGTGCCAGCAGCCAAGATGTGGGGGCAGGGAACTATGGCTACACCTTC.

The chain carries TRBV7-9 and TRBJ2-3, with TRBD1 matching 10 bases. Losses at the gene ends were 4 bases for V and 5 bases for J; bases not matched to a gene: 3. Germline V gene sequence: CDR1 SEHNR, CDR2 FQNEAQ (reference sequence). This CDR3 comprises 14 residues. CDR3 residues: CASSSGQGVDTQYF. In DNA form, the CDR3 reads TGTGCCAGCAGCTCCGGACAGGGGGTAGATACGCAGTATTTT.

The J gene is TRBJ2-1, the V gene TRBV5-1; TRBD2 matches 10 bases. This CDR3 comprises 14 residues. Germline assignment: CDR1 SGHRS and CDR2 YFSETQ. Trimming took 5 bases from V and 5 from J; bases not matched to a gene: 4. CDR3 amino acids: CASRPAGGNNEQFF. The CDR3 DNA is TGCGCCAGCAGGCCAGCGGGAGGGAACAATGAGCAGTTCTTC. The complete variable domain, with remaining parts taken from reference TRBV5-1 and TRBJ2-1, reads KAGVTQTPRYLIKTRGQQVTLSCSPISGHRSVSWYQQTPGQGLQFLFEYFSETQRNKGNFPGRFSGRQFSNSRSEMNVSTLELGDSALYLCASRPAGGNNEQFFGPGTRLTVL.

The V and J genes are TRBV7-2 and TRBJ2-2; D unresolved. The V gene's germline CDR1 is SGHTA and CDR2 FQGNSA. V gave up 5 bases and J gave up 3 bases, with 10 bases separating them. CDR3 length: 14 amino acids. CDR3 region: CASSLYRDTGELFF. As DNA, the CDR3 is TGTGCCAGCAGCCTTTACAGAGACACCGGGGAGCTGTTTTTT.

The CDR3 DNA follows: TGTGCCAGCAGTTACATGGGGGGCACTGAAGCTTTCTTT. It encodes CASSYMGGTEAFF. The chain employs TRBV6-5 and TRBJ1-1; D might be TRBD1 (5 bases). Germline CDR1 MNHEY, CDR2 SVGAGI. This CDR3 region has 13 residues. V was trimmed by 2 bases and J by 4 bases, leaving 8 bases between them.

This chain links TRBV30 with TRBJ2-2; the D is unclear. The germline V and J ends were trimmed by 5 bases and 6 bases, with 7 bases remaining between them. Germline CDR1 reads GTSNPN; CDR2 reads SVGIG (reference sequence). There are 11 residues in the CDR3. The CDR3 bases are TGTGCCTGGCCTGTCGCCGGGGAGCTGTTTTTT. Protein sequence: CAWPVAGELFF.

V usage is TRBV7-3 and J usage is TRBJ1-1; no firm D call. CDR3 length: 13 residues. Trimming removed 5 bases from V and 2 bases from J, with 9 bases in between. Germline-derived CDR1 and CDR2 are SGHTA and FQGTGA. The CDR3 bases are TGTGCCAGCAGCCGAGCCCCTAACACTGAAGCTTTCTTT. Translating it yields CASSRAPNTEAFF.

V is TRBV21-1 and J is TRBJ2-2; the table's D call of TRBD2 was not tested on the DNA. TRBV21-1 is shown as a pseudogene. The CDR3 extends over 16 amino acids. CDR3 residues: CASSKRLAGGGGELFF. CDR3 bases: TGTGCCAGCAGCAAAAGACTAGCGGGCGGAGGAGGGGAGCTGTTTTTT.

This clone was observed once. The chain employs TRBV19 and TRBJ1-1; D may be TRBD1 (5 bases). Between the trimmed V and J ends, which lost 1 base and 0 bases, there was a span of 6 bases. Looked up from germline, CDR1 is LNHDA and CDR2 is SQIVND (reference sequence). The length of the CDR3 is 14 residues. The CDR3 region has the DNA TGTGCCAGTAGTATAGGACAGATGAACACTGAAGCTTTCTTT. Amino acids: CASSIGQMNTEAFF.

The chain's CDR3 is CASSQGRAVDEQFF. Written as DNA, the CDR3 is TGTGCCAGCAGCCAGGGGAGGGCCGTGGATGAGCAGTTCTTC. The genes are TRBV7-9 and TRBJ2-1; D possibly corresponds to TRBD2 (7 bases). Germline V gene sequence: CDR1 SEHNR, CDR2 FQNEAQ (reference sequence). The CDR3 length is 14 residues. Trimming took off 5 bases at V and 8 bases at J, with 16 bases between the two ends.